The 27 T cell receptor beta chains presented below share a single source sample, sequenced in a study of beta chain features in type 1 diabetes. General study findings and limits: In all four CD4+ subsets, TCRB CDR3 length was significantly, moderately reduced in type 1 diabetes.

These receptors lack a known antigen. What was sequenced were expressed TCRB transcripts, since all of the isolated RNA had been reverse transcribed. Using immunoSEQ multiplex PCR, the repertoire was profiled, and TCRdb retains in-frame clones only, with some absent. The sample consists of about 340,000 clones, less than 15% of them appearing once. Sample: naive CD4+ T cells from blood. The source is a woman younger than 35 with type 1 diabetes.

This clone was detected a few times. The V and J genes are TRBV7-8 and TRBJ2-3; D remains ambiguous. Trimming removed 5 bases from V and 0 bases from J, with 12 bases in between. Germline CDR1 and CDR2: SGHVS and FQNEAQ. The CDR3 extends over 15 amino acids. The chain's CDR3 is CASSREFTSTDTQYF. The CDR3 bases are TGTGCCAGCAGCCGCGAATTTACTAGCACAGATACGCAGTATTTT.

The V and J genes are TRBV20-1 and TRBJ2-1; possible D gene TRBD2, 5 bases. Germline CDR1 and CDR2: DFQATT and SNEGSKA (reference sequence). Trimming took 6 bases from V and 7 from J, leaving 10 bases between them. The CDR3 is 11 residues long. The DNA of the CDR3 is TGCAGTGCCCCAGGCGGGAATGAGCAGTTCTTC. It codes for CSAPGGNEQFF.

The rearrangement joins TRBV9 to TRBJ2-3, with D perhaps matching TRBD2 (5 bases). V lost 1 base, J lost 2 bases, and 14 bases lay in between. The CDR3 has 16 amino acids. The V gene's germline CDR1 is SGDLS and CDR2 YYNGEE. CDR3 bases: TGTGCCAGCAGCGTACCGGGAACATTTGTCACAGATACGCAGTATTTT. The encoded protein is CASSVPGTFVTDTQYF.

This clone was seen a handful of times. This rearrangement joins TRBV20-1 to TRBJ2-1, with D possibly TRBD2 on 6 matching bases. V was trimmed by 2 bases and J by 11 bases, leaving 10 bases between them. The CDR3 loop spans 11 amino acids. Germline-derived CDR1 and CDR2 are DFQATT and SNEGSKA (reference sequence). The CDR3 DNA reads TGCAGTGCTAGATCGCGGGACCAGCAGTTCTTC. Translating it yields CSARSRDQQFF.

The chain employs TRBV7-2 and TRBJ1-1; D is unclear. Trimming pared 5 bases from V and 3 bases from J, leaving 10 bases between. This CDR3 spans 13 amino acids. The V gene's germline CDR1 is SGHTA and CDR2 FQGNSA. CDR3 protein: CASSARLDTEAFF. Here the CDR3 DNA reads TGTGCCAGCAGCGCCCGACTTGACACTGAAGCTTTCTTT.

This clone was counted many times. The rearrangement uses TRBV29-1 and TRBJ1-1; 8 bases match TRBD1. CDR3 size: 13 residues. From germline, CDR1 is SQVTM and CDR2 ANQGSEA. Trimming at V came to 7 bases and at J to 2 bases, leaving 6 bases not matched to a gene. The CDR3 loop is CSAVGQGNTEAFF. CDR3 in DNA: TGCAGCGCTGTTGGACAGGGAAACACTGAAGCTTTCTTT.

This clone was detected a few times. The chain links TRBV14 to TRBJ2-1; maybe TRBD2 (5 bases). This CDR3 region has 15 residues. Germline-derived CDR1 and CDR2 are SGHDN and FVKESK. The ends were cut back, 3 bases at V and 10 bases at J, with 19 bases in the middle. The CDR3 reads CASSHPPLRVREQFF. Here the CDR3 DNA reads TGTGCCAGCAGCCATCCCCCCCTGCGGGTCAGGGAGCAGTTCTTC.

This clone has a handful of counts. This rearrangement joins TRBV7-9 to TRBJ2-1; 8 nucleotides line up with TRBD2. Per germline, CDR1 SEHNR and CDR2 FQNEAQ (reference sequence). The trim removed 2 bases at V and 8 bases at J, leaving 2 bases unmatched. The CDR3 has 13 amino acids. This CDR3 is CASSLLAGYEQFF. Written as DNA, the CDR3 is TGTGCCAGCAGCTTATTAGCGGGATATGAGCAGTTCTTC. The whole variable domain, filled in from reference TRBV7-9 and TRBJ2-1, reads DTGVSQNPRHKITKRGQNVTFRCDPISEHNRLYWYRQTLGQGPEFLTYFQNEAQLEKSRLLSDRFSAERPKGSFSTLEIQRTEQGDSAMYLCASSLLAGYEQFFGPGTRLTVL.

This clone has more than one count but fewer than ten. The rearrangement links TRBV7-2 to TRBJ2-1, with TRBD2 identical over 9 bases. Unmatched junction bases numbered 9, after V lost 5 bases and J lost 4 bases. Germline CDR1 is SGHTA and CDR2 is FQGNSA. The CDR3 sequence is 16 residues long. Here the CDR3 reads CASSRKGGRGYNEQFF. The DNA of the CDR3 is TGTGCCAGCAGCCGAAAGGGCGGGAGGGGATACAATGAGCAGTTCTTC.

The DNA for the CDR3 is TGTGCCTGGAGTGTCGGACAGGGGAGAAAAGCTTTCTTT. Amino acid sequence: CAWSVGQGRKAFF. This rearrangement joins TRBV30 to TRBJ1-1, with 9 bases identical to TRBD1. Germline loops: CDR1 GTSNPN, CDR2 SVGIG (reference sequence). Losses at the gene ends were 0 bases for V and 9 bases for J; bases not matched to a gene: 5. The CDR3 contains 13 residues.

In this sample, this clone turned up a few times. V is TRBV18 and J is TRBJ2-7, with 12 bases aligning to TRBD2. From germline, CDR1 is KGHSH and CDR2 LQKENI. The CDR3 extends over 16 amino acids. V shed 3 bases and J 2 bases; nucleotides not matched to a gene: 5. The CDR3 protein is CASSPPGLAGAYEQYV. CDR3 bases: TGTGCCAGCTCACCTCCGGGACTAGCGGGTGCCTACGAGCAGTACGTC.

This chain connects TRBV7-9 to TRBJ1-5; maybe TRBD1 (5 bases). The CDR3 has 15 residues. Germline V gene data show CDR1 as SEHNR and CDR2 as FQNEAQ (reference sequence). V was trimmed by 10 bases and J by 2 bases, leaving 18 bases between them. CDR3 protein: CATGSLGGGNQPQHF. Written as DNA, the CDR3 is TGTGCCACCGGGTCTCTCGGGGGGGGCAATCAGCCCCAGCATTTT.

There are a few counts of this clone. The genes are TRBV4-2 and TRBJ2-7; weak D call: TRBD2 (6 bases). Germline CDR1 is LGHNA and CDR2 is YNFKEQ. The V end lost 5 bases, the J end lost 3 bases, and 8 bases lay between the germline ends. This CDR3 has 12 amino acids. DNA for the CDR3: TGTGCCAGCAGCACGACTAGCTACGAGCAGTACTTC. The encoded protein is CASSTTSYEQYF.

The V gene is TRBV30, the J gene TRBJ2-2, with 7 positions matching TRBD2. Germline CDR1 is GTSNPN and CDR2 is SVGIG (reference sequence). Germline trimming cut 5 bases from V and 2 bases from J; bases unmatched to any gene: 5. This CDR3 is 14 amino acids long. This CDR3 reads CAWASGRNTGELFF. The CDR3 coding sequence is TGTGCCTGGGCTAGCGGACGAAACACCGGGGAGCTGTTTTTT.

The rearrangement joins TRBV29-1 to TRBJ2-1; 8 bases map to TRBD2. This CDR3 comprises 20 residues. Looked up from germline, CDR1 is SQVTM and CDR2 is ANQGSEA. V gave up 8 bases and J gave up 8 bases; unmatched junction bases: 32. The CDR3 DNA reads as TGCAGCTTCCTCCGGACTAGCTGGTCAAGAGGTACCACAATACAATATGAGCAGTTCTTC. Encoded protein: CSFLRTSWSRGTTIQYEQFF.

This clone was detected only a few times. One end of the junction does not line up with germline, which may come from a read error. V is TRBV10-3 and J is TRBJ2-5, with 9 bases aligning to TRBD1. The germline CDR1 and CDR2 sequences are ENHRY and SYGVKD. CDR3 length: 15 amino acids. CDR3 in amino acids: CASSGGQGRVETQYF. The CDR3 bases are TGTGCCAGCAGTGGGGGACAGGGTCGCGTGGAGACCCAGTACTTC.

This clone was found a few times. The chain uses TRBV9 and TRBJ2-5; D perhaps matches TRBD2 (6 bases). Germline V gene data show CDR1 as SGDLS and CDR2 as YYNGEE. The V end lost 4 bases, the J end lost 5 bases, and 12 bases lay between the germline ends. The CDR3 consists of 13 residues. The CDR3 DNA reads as TGTGCCAGCAGCCCTGGGGACTGGGAGACCCAGTACTTC. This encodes CASSPGDWETQYF.

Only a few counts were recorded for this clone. The CDR3 bases are TGTGCCAGCCGGATCACTAGCGGAGCTCACGGAGAGCAGTTCTTC. This sequence encodes CASRITSGAHGEQFF. This rearrangement joins TRBV2 to TRBJ2-1; 8 nucleotides match TRBD2. The length of the CDR3 is 15 residues. The trim removed 8 bases at V and 10 bases at J, leaving 16 bases unmatched. CDR1 is SNHLY and CDR2 is FYNNEI in the germline V gene.

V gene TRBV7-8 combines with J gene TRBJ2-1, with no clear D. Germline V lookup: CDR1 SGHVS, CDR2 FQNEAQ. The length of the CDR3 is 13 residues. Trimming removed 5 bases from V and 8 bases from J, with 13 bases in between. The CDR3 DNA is TGTGCCAGCAGCCAACAAATCCAGTATGAGCAGTTCTTC. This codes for CASSQQIQYEQFF. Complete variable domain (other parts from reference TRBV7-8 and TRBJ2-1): GAGVSQSPRYKVAKRGQDVALRCDPISGHVSLFWYQQALGQGPEFLTYFQNEAQLDKSGLPSDRFFAERPEGSVSTLKIQRTQQEDSAVYLCASSQQIQYEQFFGPGTRLTVL.

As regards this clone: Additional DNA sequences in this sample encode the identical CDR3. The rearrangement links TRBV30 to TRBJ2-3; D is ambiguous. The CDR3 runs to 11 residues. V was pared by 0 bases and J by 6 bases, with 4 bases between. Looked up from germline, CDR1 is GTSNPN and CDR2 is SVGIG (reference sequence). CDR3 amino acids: CAWSVRDTQYF. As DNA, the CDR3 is TGTGCCTGGAGTGTCAGGGATACGCAGTATTTT.

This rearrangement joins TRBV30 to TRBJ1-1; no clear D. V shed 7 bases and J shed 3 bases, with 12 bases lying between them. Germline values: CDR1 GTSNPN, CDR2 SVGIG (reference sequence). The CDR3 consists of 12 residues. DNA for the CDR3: TGTGCCTCCCAGGTAGGATACACTGAAGCTTTCTTT. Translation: CASQVGYTEAFF.

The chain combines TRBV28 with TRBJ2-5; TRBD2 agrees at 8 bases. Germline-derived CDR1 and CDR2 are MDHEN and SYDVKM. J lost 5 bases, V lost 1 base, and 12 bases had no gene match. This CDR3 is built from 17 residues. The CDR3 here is CASSLSPQGLGSETQYF. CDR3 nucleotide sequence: TGTGCCAGCAGTTTATCGCCCCAGGGACTAGGTAGCGAGACCCAGTACTTC.

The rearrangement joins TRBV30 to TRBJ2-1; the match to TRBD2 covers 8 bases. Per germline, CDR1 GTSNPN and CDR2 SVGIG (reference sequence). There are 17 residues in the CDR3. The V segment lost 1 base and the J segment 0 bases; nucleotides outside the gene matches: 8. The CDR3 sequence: CAWSASLAVISYNEQFF. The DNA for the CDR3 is TGTGCCTGGAGTGCCTCACTAGCGGTGATCTCCTACAATGAGCAGTTCTTC. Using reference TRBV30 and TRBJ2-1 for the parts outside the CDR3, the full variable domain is SQTIHQWPATLVQPVGSPLSLECTVEGTSNPNLYWYRQAAGRGLQLLFYSVGIGQISSEVPQNLSASRPQDRQFILSSKKLLLSDSGFYLCAWSASLAVISYNEQFFGPGTRLTVL.

CDR3 DNA: TGCAGCGTCGACAAAGGGGGACTAGCGGGATACAATGAGCAGTTCTTC. Protein sequence: CSVDKGGLAGYNEQFF. The chain joins TRBV29-1 to TRBJ2-1; the match to TRBD2 covers 13 bases. Germline V CDR1 and CDR2: SQVTM, ANQGSEA. The CDR3 covers 16 residues. V trimming: 6 bases; J trimming: 4 bases; junction bases outside the gene matches: 9.

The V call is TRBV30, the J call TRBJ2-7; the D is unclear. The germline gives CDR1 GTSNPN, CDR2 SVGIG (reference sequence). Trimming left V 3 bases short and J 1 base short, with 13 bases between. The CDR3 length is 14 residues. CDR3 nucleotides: TGTGCCTGGAGCAGGCAGTTAACGTCCTACGAGCAGTACTTC. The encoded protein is CAWSRQLTSYEQYF.

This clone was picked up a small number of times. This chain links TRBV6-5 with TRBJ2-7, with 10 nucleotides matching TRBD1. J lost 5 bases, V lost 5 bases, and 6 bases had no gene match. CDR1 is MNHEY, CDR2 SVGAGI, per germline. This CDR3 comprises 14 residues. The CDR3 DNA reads TGTGCCAGCAGTGAGGGACAGGGGATCAACGAGCAGTACGTC. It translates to CASSEGQGINEQYV.

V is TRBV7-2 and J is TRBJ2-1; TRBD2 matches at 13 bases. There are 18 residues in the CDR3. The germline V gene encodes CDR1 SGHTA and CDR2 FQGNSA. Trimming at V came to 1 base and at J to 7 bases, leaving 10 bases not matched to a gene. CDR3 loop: CASSLGPGLAGRLNEQFF. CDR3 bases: TGTGCCAGCAGCTTAGGTCCGGGACTAGCGGGACGGTTGAATGAGCAGTTCTTC.